The 9 T cell receptor beta chains below come from one sample, sequenced in a study of blood T cell repertoires in COVID-19. Produced via immunoSEQ multiplex PCR; TCRdb's table is partial and in-frame only. The table shows roughly 120,000 clones, with less than 85% occurring only once. The sequenced material came from peripheral blood. The source of these receptors is a man aged 50 or older with acute or convalescent COVID-19.

The chain recombines TRBV2 with TRBJ1-2; D gene ambiguous. CDR1 SNHLY and CDR2 FYNNEI come from the germline V gene. The V gene lost 0 bases and the J gene lost 3 bases, with 8 bases spanning the gap. The CDR3 is 14 amino acids. For the CDR3, the DNA is TGTGCCAGCAGTGAAGCACCCAGTCACTATGGCTACACCTTC. It translates to CASSEAPSHYGYTF.

The CDR3 sequence is CASSERQGASNQPQHF. In nucleotides, the CDR3 is TGTGCCAGCAGTGAGAGACAGGGAGCCAGCAATCAGCCCCAGCATTTT. The chain links TRBV2 to TRBJ1-5; 7 positions agree with TRBD1. The CDR3 loop spans 16 amino acids. Trimming took 3 bases from V and 1 from J; bases not matched to a gene: 6. CDR1 is SNHLY and CDR2 is FYNNEI in the germline V gene.

The chain uses TRBV19 and TRBJ2-1, with D tentatively TRBD2 (6 bases). The ends were cut back, 6 bases at V and 9 bases at J, with 15 bases in the middle. Germline V lookup: CDR1 LNHDA, CDR2 SQIVND (reference sequence). The CDR3 sequence is 13 residues long. For the CDR3, the DNA is TGTGCCAGTAGGTCGGGAGTAGCCAGTGAGCAGTTCTTC. It codes for CASRSGVASEQFF.

This chain links TRBV7-9 with TRBJ2-1; 8 bases are shared with TRBD2. The V and J ends lost 0 bases and 6 bases, in that order; junction bases with no gene match: 4. Germline V lookup: CDR1 SEHNR, CDR2 FQNEAQ (reference sequence). The CDR3 covers 15 residues. The CDR3 sequence: CASSLASAGGNEQFF. The CDR3 nucleotides are TGTGCCAGCAGCTTAGCTTCGGCGGGAGGCAATGAGCAGTTCTTC.

The gene calls are TRBV9 and TRBJ1-3, with a possible D match to TRBD1 (5 bases). Germline CDR1 reads SGDLS; CDR2 reads YYNGEE. Between the trimmed V and J ends, which lost 3 bases and 0 bases, there was a span of 19 bases. There are 18 residues in the CDR3. CDR3 nucleotides: TGTGCCAGCAGCGAGAGGCGCGGGGACCCGTCCTCTGGAAACACCATATATTTT. It encodes CASSERRGDPSSGNTIYF.

The rearrangement links TRBV12-3 or TRBV12-4 to TRBJ1-1; weak D call: TRBD1 (5 bases). The CDR3 has 13 amino acids. V was trimmed by 6 bases and J by 5 bases, leaving 13 bases between them. CDR3 coding DNA: TGTGCCAGCAGGTACAGGTTAGTTACTGAAGCTTTCTTT. Residues: CASRYRLVTEAFF.

The J gene is TRBJ1-2, the V gene TRBV19; D gene ambiguous. The V end lost 6 bases, the J end lost 4 bases, and 12 bases lay between the germline ends. This CDR3 region has 13 residues. The germline V gene encodes CDR1 LNHDA and CDR2 SQIVND (reference sequence). The CDR3 region has the DNA TGTGCCAGTAGCCCCGTGGCTTCCTATGGCTACACCTTC. It yields the protein CASSPVASYGYTF.

This clone was seen more than once but under ten times. The chain is built from TRBV11-2 and TRBJ1-1, with 8 bases that match TRBD1. This CDR3 contains 13 residues. CDR1 is SGHAT, CDR2 FQNNGV, per germline. After removal of 5 bases from V and 7 bases from J, the junction contained 6 bases not matched to a gene. This CDR3 reads CASSMDRDREAFF. Here the CDR3 DNA reads TGTGCCAGCAGCATGGACAGGGACCGTGAAGCTTTCTTT.

This rearrangement joins TRBV28 to TRBJ1-5, with D hard to call. Germline values: CDR1 MDHEN, CDR2 SYDVKM. The V end was cut by 1 base, the J end by 4 bases, with 14 bases between. This CDR3 spans 16 amino acids. The CDR3 nucleotides read TGTGCCAGCAGTTTATCCCGTTGGCGGTGGAATCAGCCCCAGCATTTT. This codes for CASSLSRWRWNQPQHF. The full variable domain, in which reference TRBV28 and TRBJ1-5 provide the parts outside the CDR3, is DVKVTQSSRYLVKRTGEKVFLECVQDMDHENMFWYRQDPGLGLRLIYFSYDVKMKEKGDIPEGYSVSREKKERFSLILESASTNQTSMYLCASSLSRWRWNQPQHFGDGTRLSIL.